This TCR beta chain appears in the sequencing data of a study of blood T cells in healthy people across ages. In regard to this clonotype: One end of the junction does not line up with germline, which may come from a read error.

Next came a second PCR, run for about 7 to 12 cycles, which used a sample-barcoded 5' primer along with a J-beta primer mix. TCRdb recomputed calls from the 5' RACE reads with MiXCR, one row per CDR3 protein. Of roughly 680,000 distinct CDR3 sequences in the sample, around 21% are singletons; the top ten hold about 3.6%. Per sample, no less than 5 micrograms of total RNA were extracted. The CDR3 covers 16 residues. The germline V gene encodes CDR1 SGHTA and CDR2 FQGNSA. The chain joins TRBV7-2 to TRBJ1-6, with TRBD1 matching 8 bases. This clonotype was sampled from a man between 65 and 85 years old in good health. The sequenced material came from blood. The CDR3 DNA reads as TGTGCCGGCAGGCCAGGACAGGGACAGTATAATTCACCCCTCCACTTT. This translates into CAGRPGQGQYNSPLHF.